This section outlines one T cell receptor (beta chain) sequence together with its context. Its target antigen remains unknown. Base qualities are not recorded, but no much larger clone differs from it by a single base. This entry belongs to a study of shared clonotypes between healthy human individuals (dated by TCRdb to the early 2020s). In the study overall: The cohort included three men and two women between 18 and 49 years of age. To increase sequencing depth and limit assay-specific biases, TCR repertoire library preparation and sequencing were carried out by different laboratories using diverse techniques. For each donor, three plates each were used for CD4 naive and CD4 memory, two plates were used for CD8 naive, and one plate was used for CD8 memory. Per donor, leukapheresis produced somewhere between about 0.85 and 8.9 billion PBMCs. To estimate repertoire size and how much clonotype sharing occurs between individuals, the study deeply sequenced the blood TCR repertoires of roughly 5 healthy adults. Points the paper makes about the study in general: Sampling was restricted to blood, and TCR repertoires in tissues likely differ from the TCR repertoires found in blood. Compared with non-shared clonotypes, clonotypes shared by all four sorted-subset donors had higher generation probabilities. Pairwise subsampling indicated that sequencing depth was expected to affect the degree of clonotype sharing among donors. Even with the large sequencing depth, rarefaction of the sorted-subset datasets indicated that sequencing was incomplete. Naive subsets generally had larger estimated clonotype richness than memory subsets. About 4.5% of naive CD4, 3.5% of naive CD8, 2% to 2.5% of memory CD4, and 0.35% to 0.5% of memory CD8 clonotypes were shared across a few donors. Because the study included a small number of donors, the genetic and exposure-history diversity represented was limited.

CDR1 and CDR2, per the germline V gene, are MNHNS and SASEGT. V drops 2 bases and J drops 5 bases, leaving 12 bases in between. The CDR3 numbers 14 residues from cysteine through phenylalanine. This entry keeps only the CDR3 DNA: 42 bases, framed from base 1. TCR CDR3 regions were amplified from genomic DNA by multiplex PCR using the deep immunoSEQ assay. Extracted genomic DNA from each cell subset was spread evenly across all wells of several immunoSEQ 96-well plates, with each plate serving as a replicate. For sorted subsets, 200 to 250 ng genomic DNA, equal to tens of thousands of T cell genomes, was loaded into each replicate PCR. Purified libraries were quantified with a Qubit 3.0 fluorometer, sized on a Bioanalyzer 2100, and re-quantified with the KAPA Library Quantification kit. A separate single-read 150-cycle Illumina NextSeq 550 flow cell was used to sequence each immunoSEQ 96-well plate. As for the original processing: Because the immunoSEQ output held only junctional sequences and lacked quality scores, the filtering could not match the filtering applied to full-length reads. Sequences were annotated with PyIR, a Python wrapper for IgBLAST v1.9, using IMGT germline references to assign V/J genes and CDR3. Reads were removed for weak V/J assignments (E-value above 1e-6), missing CDR3, stop codons, out-of-frame junctions, or ambiguous translated residues. A V3J clonotype was defined by an identical inferred V gene, J gene, and CDR3 amino acid sequence. Percentage overlap between repertoires was calculated by dividing the number of shared unique clonotypes by the size of the smaller repertoire. Repertoire richness was assessed with RTK rarefaction, the Chao1 estimator, and Recon v2.1 estimates of unobserved clonotypes. Generation probabilities for all TCRbeta clonotypes obtained by the gDNA method from a handful of donors were computed using OLGA. In TCRdb, the immuneACCESS table is reduced to in-frame sequences with V and J assigned. These tables do not hold every clone; where another copy was compared, an unresolved V gene accounts for under half, and the others remain unexplained. Clone size and V and J calls were adopted from that table, with D and trimming inferred from the DNA. Present in this sample are roughly 2,500,000 clones, roughly 93% of which were seen just once. Roughly 0.39% of the sample is held by the ten biggest clonotypes.

Healthy HIV-negative adults with no recently reported acute infections or vaccinations were included as donors. Every donor was a Caucasian adult living in Nashville, Tennessee, USA. Magnetic negative selection was used to enrich CD4+ T cells, after which naive cells were positively selected on CD45RA and the negative fraction became the memory subset. Blood was collected by leukapheresis, and PBMCs were isolated by Ficoll-Histopaque density gradient centrifugation and then cryopreserved in liquid nitrogen vapor phase. Analytical flow cytometry was used to check the purity and quantity of each magnetically sorted T cell population. From each sorted fraction, genomic DNA was isolated and quantified by UV absorbance on a Nanodrop 2000c.

What was sequenced was naive CD4+ T cells from PBMCs. The sample's cell subset or site label, decoded: CD45RA+ positively selected. This TCR derives from a man aged 18 to 30 in good health. Some clones in this sample may be carry-over from other donors' samples. The V and J segments used are TRBV6-1 and TRBJ1-2, with TRBD1 tentatively as D gene (5 bases match). The CDR3 sequence is CASSERGGTYGYTF. The DNA sequence reads TGTGCCAGCAGTGAACGGGGCGGTACTTATGGCTACACCTTC.